This is a list of T cell receptor beta chains from one sample in a study of cytomegalovirus exposure and HLA in healthy donors. TCRdb's copy holds only in-frame clones and misses some; the assay was immunoSEQ multiplex PCR. The table has about 170,000 clones, roughly 96% seen once; the top ten hold about 0.89%. The sample was PBMCs. Receptors originate from a woman under 30 in good health and CMV-seronegative. Both conserved end residues are part of each CDR3. The D gene is left open where the match is weak. Clone size, where shown, is once, few, many, or a class for clones that have expanded.

j_gene: TRBJ1-2; d_gene: TRBD1; len: 15; abundance: once; v_gene: TRBV27; CDR3nt: TGTGCCAGCAGTCCGAGGACAGGGGGGGCCTATGGCTACACCTTC; CDR3aa: CASSPRTGGAYGYTF
j_gene: TRBJ1-6; d_gene: TRBD1; len: 13; abundance: -; v_gene: TRBV6-6; CDR3nt: TGTGCCAGCGACAGGGGTTGGGGTTCACCCCTCCACTTT; CDR3aa: CASDRGWGSPLHF
j_gene: TRBJ2-1; d_gene: -; len: 13; abundance: -; v_gene: TRBV6-4; CDR3nt: TGTGCCAGCAGTGATGGCCCATACAATGAGCAGTTCTTC; CDR3aa: CASSDGPYNEQFF
j_gene: TRBJ2-3; d_gene: TRBD2; len: 16; abundance: -; v_gene: TRBV10-2; CDR3nt: TGCGCCAGCAGGTTCTCCGGCGGGGGTGGAACAGATACGCAGTATTTT; CDR3aa: CASRFSGGGGTDTQYF
j_gene: TRBJ2-5; d_gene: -; len: 14; abundance: -; v_gene: TRBV7-9; CDR3nt: TGTGCCAGCAGCTTAGTAACAGGCCAAGAGACCCAGTACTTC; CDR3aa: CASSLVTGQETQYF
j_gene: TRBJ2-1; d_gene: TRBD2; len: 13; abundance: once; v_gene: TRBV11-2; CDR3nt: TGTGCCAGCAGACTAGCGGGGGGCAATGAGCAGTTCTTC; CDR3aa: CASRLAGGNEQFF
j_gene: TRBJ2-2; d_gene: TRBD1; len: 15; abundance: -; v_gene: TRBV6-5; CDR3nt: TGTGCCAGCACCACCGGGACAGCGAACACCGGGGAGCTGTTTTTT; CDR3aa: CASTTGTANTGELFF
j_gene: TRBJ2-2; d_gene: -; len: 15; abundance: -; v_gene: TRBV7-6; CDR3nt: TGTGCCAGCAGCTTCCTCCGGACTGACATCGGGGAGCTGTTTTTT; CDR3aa: CASSFLRTDIGELFF
j_gene: TRBJ2-3; d_gene: TRBD2; len: 17; abundance: -; v_gene: TRBV7-2; CDR3nt: TGTGCCAGCAGAACCCGGACCGCGGGGGGGAATCGGAATACGCAGTATTTT; CDR3aa: CASRTRTAGGNRNTQYF
j_gene: TRBJ1-1; d_gene: TRBD1; len: 13; abundance: -; v_gene: TRBV18; CDR3nt: TGTGCCAGCTCACAAACGGGACAGATGGTGTCTTTCTTT; CDR3aa: CASSQTGQMVSFF
j_gene: TRBJ1-3; d_gene: TRBD1; len: 16; abundance: -; v_gene: TRBV6-1; CDR3nt: TGTGCCAGCAGTGGCCGGACAGGGACCTCTGGAAACACCATATATTTT; CDR3aa: CASSGRTGTSGNTIYF
j_gene: TRBJ1-2; d_gene: -; len: 15; abundance: -; v_gene: TRBV6-1; CDR3nt: TGTGCCAGTATGACAGGAGTCCTCGTCTGGTATGGCTACACCTTC; CDR3aa: CASMTGVLVWYGYTF
j_gene: TRBJ2-3; d_gene: TRBD1; len: 14; abundance: -; v_gene: TRBV19; CDR3nt: TGTGCCAGCCGGGACAGGGGAGGCACAGATACGCAGTATTTT; CDR3aa: CASRDRGGTDTQYF
j_gene: TRBJ2-7; d_gene: TRBD1; len: 14; abundance: -; v_gene: TRBV7-6; CDR3nt: TGTGCCAGCAGCCCCCGACAGGGGGCTTACGAGCAGTACTTC; CDR3aa: CASSPRQGAYEQYF
j_gene: TRBJ2-5; d_gene: TRBD1; len: 14; abundance: -; v_gene: TRBV27; CDR3nt: TGTGCCAGCAGCCGGACAGGGGTAACGGAGACCCAGTACTTC; CDR3aa: CASSRTGVTETQYF
j_gene: TRBJ2-5; d_gene: TRBD2; len: 14; abundance: once; v_gene: TRBV7-2; CDR3nt: TGTGCCAGCAGCTTAGTGAGCGGGGGGGAGACCCAGTACTTC; CDR3aa: CASSLVSGGETQYF
j_gene: TRBJ2-1; d_gene: -; len: 11; abundance: -; v_gene: TRBV5-1; CDR3nt: TGCGCCAGCGTCCAGGGAAATGAGCAGTTCTTC; CDR3aa: CASVQGNEQFF
j_gene: TRBJ2-3; d_gene: -; len: 15; abundance: -; v_gene: TRBV11-3; CDR3nt: TGTGCCAGCAGCTTAACAGGGATAGGTACAGATACGCAGTATTTT; CDR3aa: CASSLTGIGTDTQYF
j_gene: TRBJ2-1; d_gene: -; len: 13; abundance: -; v_gene: TRBV5-4; CDR3nt: TGTGCCAGCAGCCGCCCCCGGGAAATTGGTCGGTTCTTC; CDR3aa: CASSRPREIGRFF
j_gene: TRBJ2-5; d_gene: -; len: 13; abundance: -; v_gene: TRBV7-9; CDR3nt: TGTGCCAGCAGCTTATCGGGGTCAGAGACCCAGTACTTC; CDR3aa: CASSLSGSETQYF
j_gene: TRBJ2-7; d_gene: -; len: 13; abundance: -; v_gene: TRBV21-1; CDR3nt: TGTGCCAGTAGGGTCCCAGGGGGGCGGGAGCAGTACTTC; CDR3aa: CASRVPGGREQYF
j_gene: TRBJ2-3; d_gene: TRBD2; len: 15; abundance: -; v_gene: TRBV6-5; CDR3nt: TGTGCCAGCAGTTACCCGACTAGCGGTGGGGGTACGCAGTATTTT; CDR3aa: CASSYPTSGGGTQYF
j_gene: TRBJ1-2; d_gene: TRBD1; len: 16; abundance: -; v_gene: TRBV10-3; CDR3nt: TGTGCCATCAGTGAAACAGGGGGCTACGATGGCTATGGCTACACCTTC; CDR3aa: CAISETGGYDGYGYTF
j_gene: TRBJ1-5; d_gene: -; len: 14; abundance: few; v_gene: TRBV2; CDR3nt: TGTGCCAGCAAGGTCGGCAGGGTAAATCAGCCCCAGCATTTT; CDR3aa: CASKVGRVNQPQHF
j_gene: TRBJ1-3; d_gene: -; len: 15; abundance: -; v_gene: TRBV6-5; CDR3nt: TGTGCCAGCAGGGATCAGGGGACCTCTGGAAACACCATATATTTT; CDR3aa: CASRDQGTSGNTIYF
j_gene: TRBJ1-5; d_gene: -; len: 18; abundance: -; v_gene: TRBV7-3; CDR3nt: TGTGCCAGCAGCTTTAGCCGGACGGCGGGTGATAGCAATCAGCCCCAGCATTTT; CDR3aa: CASSFSRTAGDSNQPQHF
j_gene: TRBJ1-2; d_gene: -; len: 14; abundance: once; v_gene: TRBV2; CDR3nt: TGTGCCAGCAGTAGGGACAAGACCCTCTATGGCTACACCTTC; CDR3aa: CASSRDKTLYGYTF
j_gene: TRBJ2-7; d_gene: -; len: 16; abundance: -; v_gene: TRBV9; CDR3nt: TGTGCCAGCAGCGCGACGACAGATTACCTACCCGCCGAGCAGTACTTC; CDR3aa: CASSATTDYLPAEQYF